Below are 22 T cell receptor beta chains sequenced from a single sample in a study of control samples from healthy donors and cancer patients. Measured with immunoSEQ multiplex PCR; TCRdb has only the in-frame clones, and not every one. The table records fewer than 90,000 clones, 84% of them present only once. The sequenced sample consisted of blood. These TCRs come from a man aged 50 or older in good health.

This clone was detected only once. CDR3 sequence: CATSRRLRDREDGELFF. CDR3 DNA sequence: TGTGCCACCAGCAGACGTCTCCGGGACAGGGAAGACGGGGAGCTGTTTTTT. The chain links TRBV15 to TRBJ2-2; 9 bases are a match to TRBD1. The germline CDR1 and CDR2 sequences are LNHNV and YYDKDF (reference sequence). V gave up 2 bases and J gave up 7 bases; unmatched junction bases: 11. This CDR3 is 17 amino acids long. The variable domain in full, with the rest retrieved from reference TRBV15 and TRBJ2-2, is DAMVIQNPRYQVTQFGKPVTLSCSQTLNHNVMYWYQQKSSQAPKLLFHYYDKDFNNEADTPDNFQSRRPNTSFCFLDIRSPGLGDTAMYLCATSRRLRDREDGELFFGEGSRLTVL.

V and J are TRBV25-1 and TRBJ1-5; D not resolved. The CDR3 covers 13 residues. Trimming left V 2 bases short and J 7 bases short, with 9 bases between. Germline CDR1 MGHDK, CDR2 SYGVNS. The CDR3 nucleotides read TGTGCCAGCAGTGAACAGGCGGGGCAGCCCCAGCATTTT. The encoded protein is CASSEQAGQPQHF.

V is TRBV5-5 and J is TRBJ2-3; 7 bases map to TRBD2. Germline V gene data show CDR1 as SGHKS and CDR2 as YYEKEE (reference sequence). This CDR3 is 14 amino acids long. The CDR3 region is CLSGRSIRTDTQYF. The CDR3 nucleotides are TGTCTTTCCGGGAGGTCGATCCGCACAGATACGCAGTATTTT.

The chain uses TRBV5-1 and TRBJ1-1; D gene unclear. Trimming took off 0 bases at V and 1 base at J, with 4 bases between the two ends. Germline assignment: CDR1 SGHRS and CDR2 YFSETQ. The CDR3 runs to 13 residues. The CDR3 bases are TGCGCCAGCAGCTTGGTCAGGAACACTGAAGCTTTCTTT. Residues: CASSLVRNTEAFF.

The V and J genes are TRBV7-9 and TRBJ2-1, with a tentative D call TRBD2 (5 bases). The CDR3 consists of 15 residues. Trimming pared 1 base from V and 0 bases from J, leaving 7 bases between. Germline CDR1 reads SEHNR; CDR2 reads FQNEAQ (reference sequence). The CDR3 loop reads CASSLVDFSYNEQFF. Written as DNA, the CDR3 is TGTGCCAGCAGCTTAGTGGACTTCTCCTACAATGAGCAGTTCTTC.

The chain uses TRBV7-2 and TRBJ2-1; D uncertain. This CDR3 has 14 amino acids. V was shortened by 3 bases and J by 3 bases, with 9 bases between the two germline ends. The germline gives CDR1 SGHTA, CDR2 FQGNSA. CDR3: CASSFGDGYNEQFF. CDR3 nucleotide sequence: TGTGCCAGCAGCTTTGGGGATGGCTACAATGAGCAGTTCTTC.

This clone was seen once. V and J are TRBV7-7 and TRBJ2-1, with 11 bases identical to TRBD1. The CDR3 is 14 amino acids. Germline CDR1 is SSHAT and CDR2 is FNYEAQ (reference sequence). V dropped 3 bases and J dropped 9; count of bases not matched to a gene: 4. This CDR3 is CASSFGTGGSEQFF. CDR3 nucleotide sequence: TGTGCCAGCAGCTTTGGGACAGGGGGTAGTGAGCAGTTCTTC.

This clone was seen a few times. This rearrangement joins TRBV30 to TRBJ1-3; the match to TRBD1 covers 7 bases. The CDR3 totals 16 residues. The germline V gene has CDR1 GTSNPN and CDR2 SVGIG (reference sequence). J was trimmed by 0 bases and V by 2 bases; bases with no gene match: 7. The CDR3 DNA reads TGTGCCTGGAGTCCCGGGACAGCCAGCTCTGGAAACACCATATATTTT. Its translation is CAWSPGTASSGNTIYF.

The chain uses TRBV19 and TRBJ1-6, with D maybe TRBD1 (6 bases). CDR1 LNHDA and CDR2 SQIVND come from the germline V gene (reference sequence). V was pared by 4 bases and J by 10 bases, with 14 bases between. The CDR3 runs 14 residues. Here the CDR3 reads CASSTMRGNSPLHF. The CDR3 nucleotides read TGTGCCAGTAGTACGATGAGGGGGAACTCACCCCTCCACTTT.

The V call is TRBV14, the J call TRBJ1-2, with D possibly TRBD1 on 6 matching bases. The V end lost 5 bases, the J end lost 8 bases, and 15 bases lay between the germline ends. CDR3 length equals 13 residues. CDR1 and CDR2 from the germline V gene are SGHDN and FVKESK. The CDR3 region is CASSSYRAEGYTF. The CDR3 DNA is TGTGCCAGCAGCTCTTACAGGGCAGAAGGCTACACCTTC.

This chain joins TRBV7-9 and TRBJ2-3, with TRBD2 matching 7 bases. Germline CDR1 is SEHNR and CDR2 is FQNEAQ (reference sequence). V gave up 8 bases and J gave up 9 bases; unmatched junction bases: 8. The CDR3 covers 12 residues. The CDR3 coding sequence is TGTGCCAGCGGAACAGGCGGGAGCACGCAGTATTTT. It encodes CASGTGGSTQYF.

The CDR3 region is CASSLRLAGYNEQFF. The CDR3 DNA follows: TGCGCCAGCAGCTTGAGACTAGCGGGTTACAATGAGCAGTTCTTC. This sequence joins TRBV5-1 and TRBJ2-1; TRBD2 matches 10 bases. After removal of 1 base from V and 4 bases from J, the junction contained 2 bases not matched to a gene. Per the germline V gene, CDR1 is SGHRS and CDR2 is YFSETQ. The CDR3 has 15 amino acids.

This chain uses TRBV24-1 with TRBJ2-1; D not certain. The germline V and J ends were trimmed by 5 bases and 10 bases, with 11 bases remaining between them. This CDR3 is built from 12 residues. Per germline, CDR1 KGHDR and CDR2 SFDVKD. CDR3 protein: CATSVPPGEQFF. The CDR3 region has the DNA TGTGCCACCAGTGTCCCCCCGGGCGAGCAGTTCTTC.

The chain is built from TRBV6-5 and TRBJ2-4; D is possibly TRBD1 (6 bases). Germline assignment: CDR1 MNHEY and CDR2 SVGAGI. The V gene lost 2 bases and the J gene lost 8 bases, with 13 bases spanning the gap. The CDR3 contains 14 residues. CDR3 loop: CASSYTGTTDIQYF. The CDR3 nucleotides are TGTGCCAGCAGTTACACCGGGACAACGGACATTCAGTACTTC.

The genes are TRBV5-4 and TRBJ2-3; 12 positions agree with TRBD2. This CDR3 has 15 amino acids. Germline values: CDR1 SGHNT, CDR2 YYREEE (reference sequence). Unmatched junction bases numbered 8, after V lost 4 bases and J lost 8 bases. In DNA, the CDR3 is TGTGCCAGCAGCCCTGGGGGGACTAGCGGGCTTACGCAGTATTTT. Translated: CASSPGGTSGLTQYF.

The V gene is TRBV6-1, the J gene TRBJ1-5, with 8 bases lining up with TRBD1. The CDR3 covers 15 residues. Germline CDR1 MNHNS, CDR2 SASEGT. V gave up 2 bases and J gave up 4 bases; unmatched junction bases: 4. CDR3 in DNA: TGTGCCAGCAGTGAACAGGGGGCTGGAAATCAGCCCCAGCATTTT. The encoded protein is CASSEQGAGNQPQHF.

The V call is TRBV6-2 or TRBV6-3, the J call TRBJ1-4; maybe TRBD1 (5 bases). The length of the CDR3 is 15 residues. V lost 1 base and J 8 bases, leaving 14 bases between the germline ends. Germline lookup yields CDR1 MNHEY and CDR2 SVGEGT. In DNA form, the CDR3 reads TGTGCCAGCAGTTACTTGGCGGACACGGGCGAAAAACTGTTTTTT. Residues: CASSYLADTGEKLFF.

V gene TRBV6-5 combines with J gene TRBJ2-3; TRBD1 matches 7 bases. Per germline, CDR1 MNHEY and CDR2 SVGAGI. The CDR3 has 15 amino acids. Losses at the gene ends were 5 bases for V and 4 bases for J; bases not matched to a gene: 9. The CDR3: CASSQTGSAADTQYF. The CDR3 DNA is TGTGCCAGCAGTCAGACAGGGTCAGCCGCAGATACGCAGTATTTT.

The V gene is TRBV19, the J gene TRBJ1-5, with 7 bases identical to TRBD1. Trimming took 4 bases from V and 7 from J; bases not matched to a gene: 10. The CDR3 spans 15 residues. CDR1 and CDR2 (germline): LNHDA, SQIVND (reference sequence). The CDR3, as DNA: TGTGCCAGTAGTAGAGCCGGGGACAGCCGACAGCCCCAGCATTTT. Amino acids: CASSRAGDSRQPQHF.

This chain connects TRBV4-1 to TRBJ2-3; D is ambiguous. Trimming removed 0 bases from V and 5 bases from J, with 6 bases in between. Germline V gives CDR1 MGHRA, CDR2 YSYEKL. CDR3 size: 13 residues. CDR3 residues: CASSQDTGDTQYF. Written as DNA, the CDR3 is TGCGCCAGCAGCCAAGACACGGGAGATACGCAGTATTTT.

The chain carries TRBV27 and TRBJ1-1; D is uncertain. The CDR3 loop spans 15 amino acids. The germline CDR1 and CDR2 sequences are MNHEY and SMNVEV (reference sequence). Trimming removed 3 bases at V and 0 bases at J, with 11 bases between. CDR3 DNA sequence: TGTGCCAGCAGTTTCACCCTACCCATGAACACTGAAGCTTTCTTT. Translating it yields CASSFTLPMNTEAFF.

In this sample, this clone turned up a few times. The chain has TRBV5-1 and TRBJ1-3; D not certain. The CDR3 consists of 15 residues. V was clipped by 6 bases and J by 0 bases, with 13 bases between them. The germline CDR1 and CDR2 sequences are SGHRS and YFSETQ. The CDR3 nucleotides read TGCGCCAGCACCCTGGCTGGGGACTCTGGAAACACCATATATTTT. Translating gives CASTLAGDSGNTIYF.